A selection of T cell receptor beta chains follows, all from one sample in a study of shared clonotypes between healthy human individuals. Data came from immunoSEQ multiplex PCR; TCRdb stores just in-frame clones and leaves some out. The sample has 2 million to 2.5 million clones; approximately 93% are singletons. Sequenced material: naive CD4+ T cells from PBMCs. These TCRs come from a man aged 18 to 29 in good health. Some clones in this sample may be carry-over from other donors' samples. The CDR3 runs from the conserved cysteine through the conserved F or W. D genes are given only for firm matches. Rows may omit the clone size; those that give it use once, few, many or a size class.

V gene,J gene,clone size,D gene,CDR3 protein,CDR3 DNA
TRBV11-1,TRBJ2-7,.,.,CASSLEGVGYEQYF,TGTGCCAGCAGCTTAGAAGGGGTTGGTTACGAGCAGTACTTC
TRBV7-3,TRBJ2-7,few,TRBD2,CASSLGTSGSYEQYF,TGTGCCAGCAGCCTCGGGACTAGCGGGAGCTACGAGCAGTACTTC
TRBV18,TRBJ1-1,.,.,CASSLIQGSTEAFF,TGTGCCAGCTCACTTATACAGGGTAGCACTGAAGCTTTCTTT
TRBV5-1,TRBJ2-7,.,.,CASSLVGLPIYEQYF,TGCGCCAGCAGCTTGGTAGGGCTACCGATCTACGAGCAGTACTTC
TRBV29-1,TRBJ2-1,.,TRBD2,CSVVSPALLAGLSSYNEQFF,TGCAGCGTTGTTTCTCCCGCGCTACTAGCGGGGCTAAGCTCCTACAATGAGCAGTTCTTC
TRBV5-1,TRBJ2-1,.,TRBD2,CASSLGLAGGGNEQFF,TGCGCCAGCAGCTTGGGACTAGCGGGAGGAGGCAATGAGCAGTTCTTC
TRBV6-6,TRBJ2-7,.,TRBD2,CASSYSLAGADEQYF,TGTGCCAGCAGTTACTCCCTAGCGGGAGCTGACGAGCAGTACTTC
TRBV10-3,TRBJ2-7,.,.,CAIFQVDGPYEQYF,TGTGCCATCTTCCAAGTCGACGGTCCCTACGAGCAGTACTTC
TRBV5-1,TRBJ2-7,.,.,CASSPTSGSYEQYF,TGCGCCAGCAGCCCGACGTCAGGGTCCTACGAGCAGTACTTC
TRBV6-6,TRBJ1-5,once,.,CASRTTGPNQPQHF,TGTGCCAGCAGAACCACAGGTCCCAATCAGCCCCAGCATTTT
TRBV5-1,TRBJ2-7,.,.,CASSAQGPSYEQYF,TGCGCCAGCAGCGCCCAGGGACCGAGCTACGAGCAGTACTTC
TRBV11-2,TRBJ2-5,.,TRBD2,CASSDRGGSLGETQYF,TGTGCCAGCAGCGACCGTGGCGGGAGCTTAGGAGAGACCCAGTACTTC
TRBV30,TRBJ2-1,.,TRBD1,CAWSSPGTVYNEQFF,TGTGCCTGGAGTTCACCCGGGACAGTCTACAATGAGCAGTTCTTC
TRBV5-6,TRBJ2-7,once,TRBD2,CASSSGLAGYEQYF,TGTGCCAGCAGCTCCGGACTAGCGGGCTACGAGCAGTACTTC
TRBV18,TRBJ2-1,.,TRBD1,CASSPKQGASEQFF,TGTGCCAGCTCACCAAAACAGGGGGCTAGTGAGCAGTTCTTC
TRBV11-2,TRBJ2-4,.,.,CASSRIRGSKNIQYF,TGTGCCAGCAGCCGAATCAGGGGATCCAAAAACATTCAGTACTTC
TRBV28,TRBJ1-1,.,.,CASSLLLNTEAFF,TGTGCCAGCAGTTTATTACTGAACACTGAAGCTTTCTTT
TRBV19,TRBJ2-5,.,TRBD1,CASSIRGDRGTQYF,TGTGCCAGTAGTATACGGGGGGACAGGGGGACCCAGTACTTC
TRBV30,TRBJ2-1,.,.,CAWSVKAGAGQFF,TGTGCCTGGAGTGTAAAGGCGGGGGCAGGGCAGTTCTTC
TRBV4-1,TRBJ1-5,once,.,CASSPGHIRSNQPQHF,TGCGCCAGCAGCCCGGGCCACATACGGAGCAATCAGCCCCAGCATTTT
TRBV11-3,TRBJ2-2,once,.,CASGKGSVTGELFF,TGTGCCAGCGGGAAGGGGTCGGTCACCGGGGAGCTGTTTTTT
TRBV4-1,TRBJ2-1,.,TRBD2,CASSQIDLGLAGVNEQFF,TGCGCCAGCAGCCAAATAGATCTGGGACTAGCGGGAGTCAATGAGCAGTTCTTC
TRBV28,TRBJ2-7,.,TRBD1,CASRRTPGQNEQYF,TGTGCCAGCAGAAGAACTCCGGGACAGAACGAGCAGTACTTC
TRBV28,TRBJ2-1,.,TRBD2,CASSTLGTSGRWNEQFF,TGTGCCAGCAGTACCCTCGGGACTAGCGGGAGGTGGAATGAGCAGTTCTTC
TRBV10-3,TRBJ2-5,.,TRBD1,CAISEGQGAVETQYF,TGTGCCATCAGTGAGGGACAGGGGGCAGTCGAGACCCAGTACTTC
TRBV27,TRBJ1-5,.,.,CASSLVGYNQPQHF,TGTGCCAGCAGTTTAGTAGGGTATAATCAGCCCCAGCATTTT
TRBV7-3,TRBJ2-3,.,TRBD2,CASSLLSGGTDTQYF,TGTGCCAGCAGCTTACTGAGCGGGGGCACAGATACGCAGTATTTT